The next 18 T cell receptor beta chains were all read from a single sample in a study of glioma-infiltrating T cells after dendritic cell vaccination. Produced via immunoSEQ multiplex PCR; TCRdb's table is partial and in-frame only. Here the sample spans about 73,000 clones, almost 85% being singletons. The sequenced sample was blood, obtained before dendritic cell vaccination. Source of these receptors: a human donor with glioblastoma.

This chain connects TRBV5-1 to TRBJ1-6; the D gene is possibly TRBD1 (5 bases). This CDR3 contains 14 residues. V lost 4 bases and J 10 bases, leaving 15 bases between the germline ends. Germline V CDR1 and CDR2: SGHRS, YFSETQ. The CDR3 region has the DNA TGCGCCAGCAGCCTCCAAGGGGTTGACTCACCCCTCCACTTT. It is translated as CASSLQGVDSPLHF.

This chain joins TRBV27 and TRBJ1-4; no definite D call. In germline, CDR1 is MNHEY, CDR2 SMNVEV (reference sequence). V was shortened by 6 bases and J by 3 bases, with 14 bases between the two germline ends. This CDR3 region has 15 residues. The CDR3: CASSPWWTPNEKLFF. CDR3 bases: TGTGCCAGCAGCCCTTGGTGGACTCCTAATGAAAAACTGTTTTTT.

This clone was picked up one time. V and J are TRBV4-2 and TRBJ2-1; 7 nucleotides line up with TRBD2. The CDR3 loop spans 16 amino acids. The germline V gene has CDR1 LGHNA and CDR2 YNFKEQ. V lost 1 base and J lost 2; bases outside the gene matches: 5. CDR3 in DNA: TGTGCCAGCAGCCAAGTATCGCGGGGGACCTACAATGAGCAGTTCTTC. Its protein is CASSQVSRGTYNEQFF.

The rearrangement links TRBV2 to TRBJ1-1, with a possible D match to TRBD1 (6 bases). The CDR3 has 14 amino acids. Trimming pared 4 bases from V and 1 base from J, leaving 10 bases between. From germline, CDR1 is SNHLY and CDR2 FYNNEI. The CDR3 region has the DNA TGTGCCAGCAGTGTCGGACAGTCGAACACTGAAGCTTTCTTT. It is translated as CASSVGQSNTEAFF. Full variable domain (rest looked up from reference TRBV2 and TRBJ1-1): EPEVTQTPSHQVTQMGQEVILRCVPISNHLYFYWYRQILGQKVEFLVSFYNNEISEKSEIFDDQFSVERPDGSNFTLKIRSTKLEDSAMYFCASSVGQSNTEAFFGQGTRLTVV.

This chain connects TRBV7-3 to TRBJ2-1, with 8 bases fitting TRBD2. In germline, CDR1 is SGHTA, CDR2 FQGTGA. The V segment lost 4 bases and the J segment 3 bases; nucleotides outside the gene matches: 5. The CDR3 consists of 15 residues. The CDR3 DNA is TGTGCCAGCAGCTCCACAGCGGGAGTCTACAATGAGCAGTTCTTC. It encodes CASSSTAGVYNEQFF.

V usage is TRBV7-2 and J usage is TRBJ2-1, with 11 positions matching TRBD2. Germline lookup yields CDR1 SGHTA and CDR2 FQGNSA. The length of the CDR3 is 17 residues. J lost 8 bases, V lost 1 base, and 10 bases had no gene match. The CDR3 DNA is TGTGCCAGCAGCTTAGACTTAGGACTAGCGGGTATACATGAGCAGTTCTTC. It is translated as CASSLDLGLAGIHEQFF.

Here the CDR3 DNA reads TGTGCCAGCATTAGGGACAGACAAGAGACCCAGTACTTC. Residues: CASIRDRQETQYF. The chain recombines TRBV6-1 with TRBJ2-5, with TRBD1 identical over 7 bases. Per germline, CDR1 MNHNS and CDR2 SASEGT. The CDR3 runs to 13 residues. V shed 7 bases and J 2 bases; nucleotides not matched to a gene: 4.

This clone was picked up one time. Here the CDR3 DNA reads TGTGCCAGCAGCGTCAGTACAGGGTCAGGTGGAAACACCATATATTTT. It yields the protein CASSVSTGSGGNTIYF. The J gene is TRBJ1-3, the V gene TRBV9, with D tentatively TRBD1 (6 bases). The CDR3 has 16 residues. Trimming shortened V by 2 bases and J by 3 bases, and 15 bases separated the two germline ends. Germline V gene sequence: CDR1 SGDLS, CDR2 YYNGEE.

The chain carries TRBV21-1 and TRBJ1-2; the D call in the table, TRBD1, was not verified against the DNA. TRBV21-1 is listed as a pseudogene. The CDR3 runs to 21 residues. CDR3 bases: TGTGCCAGCAGCAAGAAAGTCCAGCCCGACAGGTCAAAATCCTCTAACTATGGCTACACCTTC. The encoded protein is CASSKKVQPDRSKSSNYGYTF.

The chain recombines TRBV6-5 with TRBJ1-5, with 8 bases lining up with TRBD1. V was clipped by 2 bases and J by 7 bases; unmatched bases: 4. Germline CDR1 and CDR2: MNHEY and SVGAGI. There are 14 residues in the CDR3. The DNA of the CDR3 is TGTGCCAGCAGTTACCGGACAGGGAGACAGCCCCAGCATTTT. It is translated as CASSYRTGRQPQHF.

The gene calls are TRBV13 and TRBJ1-1; no clear D. Per the germline V gene, CDR1 is PRHDT and CDR2 is FYEKMQ (reference sequence). V was clipped by 4 bases and J by 3 bases, with 6 bases between them. This CDR3 is 12 amino acids long. CDR3 bases: TGTGCCAGCAGCTCCTCGGACACTGAAGCTTTCTTT. Its protein product is CASSSSDTEAFF.

V usage is TRBV7-2 and J usage is TRBJ1-3; maybe TRBD1 (5 bases). V shed 6 bases and J shed 4 bases, with 13 bases lying between them. This CDR3 is 14 amino acids long. Germline loops: CDR1 SGHTA, CDR2 FQGNSA. CDR3 nucleotides: TGTGCCAGCAGAACAGGTTTCTCCGGAAACACCATATATTTT. Its translation: CASRTGFSGNTIYF.

V and J are TRBV6-5 and TRBJ1-2; D is ambiguous. Per the germline V gene, CDR1 is MNHEY and CDR2 is SVGAGI. The CDR3 extends over 14 amino acids. Trimming cost V 6 bases and J 1 base, with 12 bases left between them. CDR3: CASSSNSINYGYTF. DNA of the CDR3: TGTGCCAGCAGCTCAAACAGTATTAACTATGGCTACACCTTC.

The V gene is TRBV27, the J gene TRBJ2-7; the D is unclear. The CDR3 totals 13 residues. V was clipped by 3 bases and J by 7 bases, with 13 bases between them. Germline CDR1 is MNHEY and CDR2 is SMNVEV (reference sequence). Here the CDR3 DNA reads TGTGCCAGCAGTTTGGGCCACCCTTCGGAGCAGTACTTC. Its protein product is CASSLGHPSEQYF.

The rearrangement joins TRBV18 to TRBJ2-7; D is uncertain. The CDR3 is 16 amino acids. Looked up from germline, CDR1 is KGHSH and CDR2 is LQKENI. V was clipped by 0 bases and J by 8 bases, with 20 bases between them. CDR3 coding DNA: TGTGCCAGCTCACCACCGAATCCGGAGACGACCCCGAAGCAGTACTTC. Protein product: CASSPPNPETTPKQYF.

This chain links TRBV9 with TRBJ1-4, with D perhaps matching TRBD1 (5 bases). Trimming removed 0 bases at V and 3 bases at J, with 12 bases between. The germline CDR1 and CDR2 sequences are SGDLS and YYNGEE. The length of the CDR3 is 16 residues. The CDR3: CASSVAVGGANEKLFF. CDR3 DNA sequence: TGTGCCAGCAGCGTAGCTGTCGGGGGGGCTAATGAAAAACTGTTTTTT. The variable domain in full, completed from reference TRBV9 and TRBJ1-4, reads DSGVTQTPKHLITATGQRVTLRCSPRSGDLSVYWYQQSLDQGLQFLIQYYNGEERAKGNILERFSAQQFPDLHSELNLSSLELGDSALYFCASSVAVGGANEKLFFGSGTQLSVL.

V is TRBV7-6 and J is TRBJ2-5; 7 bases are shared with TRBD1. CDR3 length equals 16 residues. Germline V CDR1 and CDR2: SGHVS, FNYEAQ. Trimming removed 4 bases from V and 5 bases from J; junction bases left unmatched: 13. CDR3 DNA sequence: TGTGCCAGCAGCTCCTCACCGACAGGGTGGATGGAGACCCAGTACTTC. Protein product: CASSSSPTGWMETQYF. Full variable domain (outside the CDR3, taken from reference TRBV7-6 and TRBJ2-5): GAGVSQSPRYKVTKRGQDVALRCDPISGHVSLYWYRQALGQGPEFLTYFNYEAQQDKSGLPNDRFSAERPEGSISTLTIQRTEQRDSAMYRCASSSSPTGWMETQYFGPGTRLLVL.

The genes are TRBV27 and TRBJ2-5; D gene unclear. Germline V gene lookup returns CDR1 MNHEY and CDR2 SMNVEV (reference sequence). CDR3 length equals 13 residues. The V gene lost 3 bases and the J gene lost 4 bases, with 9 bases spanning the gap. CDR3 in DNA: TGTGCCAGCAGTTTTTATCTCTCAGAGACCCAGTACTTC. It is translated as CASSFYLSETQYF.